The 12 T cell receptor beta chains in this list originate from one sample, sequenced in a study of T cell changes during pregnancy in multiple sclerosis. TCRdb keeps only in-frame clones here, not all; method: immunoSEQ multiplex PCR. The data contain about 40,000 clones, around 94% of them singletons. Sequences were derived from peripheral blood, sampled in the third trimester of pregnancy. The receptors derive from a female donor with multiple sclerosis, enrolled in a pregnancy study.

The V and J genes are TRBV7-2 and TRBJ2-7, with 8 bases that match TRBD1. The germline V gene has CDR1 SGHTA and CDR2 FQGNSA. The CDR3 spans 15 residues. Trimming cost V 0 bases and J 6 bases; bases outside gene matches: 7. CDR3 nucleotide sequence: TGTGCCAGCAGCTTAGCCCGGACAGGGCGGGGCGAGCAGTACTTC. Encoded protein: CASSLARTGRGEQYF. The whole variable domain, filled in from reference TRBV7-2 and TRBJ2-7, reads GAGVSQSPSNKVTEKGKDVELRCDPISGHTALYWYRQSLGQGLEFLIYFQGNSAPDKSGLPSDRFSAERTGGSVSTLTIQRTQQEDSAVYLCASSLARTGRGEQYFGPGTRLTVT.

The chain has TRBV5-4 and TRBJ2-5, with D uncertain. V was trimmed by 4 bases and J by 5 bases, leaving 15 bases between them. Per the germline V gene, CDR1 is SGHNT and CDR2 is YYREEE (reference sequence). This CDR3 region has 14 residues. As DNA, the CDR3 is TGTGCCAGCAGCCTCGGTTATGATTGGGAGACCCAGTACTTC. Translation gives CASSLGYDWETQYF.

The CDR3 loop reads CASSQDTGVSQPQHF. CDR3 bases: TGCGCCAGCAGCCAAGATACCGGGGTAAGTCAGCCCCAGCATTTT. J is TRBJ1-5 and V is TRBV4-1, with D unresolved. The length of the CDR3 is 15 residues. Per the germline V gene, CDR1 is MGHRA and CDR2 is YSYEKL. Trimming removed 0 bases from V and 6 bases from J, with 12 bases in between.

The chain couples TRBV15 to TRBJ1-4; D perhaps matches TRBD1 (6 bases). Trimming took 5 bases from V and 0 from J, leaving 10 bases between them. Germline CDR1 and CDR2: LNHNV and YYDKDF (reference sequence). This CDR3 has 15 amino acids. CDR3 nucleotides: TGTGCCACCAGCGCCACAGGGTCAACTAATGAAAAACTGTTTTTT. This encodes CATSATGSTNEKLFF.

The chain is built from TRBV28 and TRBJ1-6; 9 positions agree with TRBD1. The CDR3 is 14 amino acids. Unmatched junction bases numbered 9, after V lost 7 bases and J lost 11 bases. The germline gives CDR1 MDHEN, CDR2 SYDVKM. CDR3 loop: CASTPQGAVAPLHF. DNA for the CDR3: TGTGCCAGCACACCACAGGGGGCTGTGGCACCCCTCCACTTT.

The genes are TRBV10-3 and TRBJ2-1; 12 nucleotides match TRBD2. CDR1 and CDR2 from the germline V gene are ENHRY and SYGVKD. The CDR3 sequence is 16 residues long. Unmatched junction bases numbered 11, after V lost 10 bases and J lost 4 bases. DNA of the CDR3: TGTGCCACCGGTCGACTAGCGGGAGAGCTATACAATGAGCAGTTCTTC. This encodes CATGRLAGELYNEQFF.

The rearrangement joins TRBV7-2 to TRBJ1-2; perhaps TRBD1 as D (5 bases). Deletions cut 5 bases from V and 3 bases from J, with 16 bases between. The CDR3 spans 15 residues. Germline CDR1 and CDR2: SGHTA and FQGNSA. The CDR3: CASSPQGGDYYGYTF. The CDR3 region has the DNA TGTGCCAGCAGCCCGCAGGGCGGTGATTACTATGGCTACACCTTC.

This clone came up once. V gene TRBV5-4 combines with J gene TRBJ2-3; 9 bases fit TRBD2. Germline CDR1 is SGHNT and CDR2 is YYREEE (reference sequence). V was pared by 4 bases and J by 7 bases, with 16 bases of the junction left unmatched. The CDR3 length is 17 residues. CDR3 DNA: TGTGCCAGCAGCCCATCAGAGGGCGGGAGGGCCTCCAATACGCAGTATTTT. It yields the protein CASSPSEGGRASNTQYF.

The chain couples TRBV5-6 to TRBJ1-1; tentative D call: TRBD1 (5 bases). The CDR3 runs 16 residues. The V and J ends lost 1 base and 0 bases respectively, with 13 bases between them. Germline V gene sequence: CDR1 SGHDT, CDR2 YYEEEE. CDR3 DNA: TGTGCCAGCAGCTTGTATGTCAACAGGATGAACACTGAAGCTTTCTTT. Translating gives CASSLYVNRMNTEAFF.

V gene TRBV5-1 combines with J gene TRBJ1-2; a weak D match, TRBD1 (6 bases). Germline V gene data show CDR1 as SGHRS and CDR2 as YFSETQ. The CDR3 runs 12 residues. V was clipped by 6 bases and J by 4 bases, with 10 bases between them. This chain's CDR3 is CASNEQGYGYTF. In DNA, the CDR3 is TGCGCCAGCAACGAACAGGGCTATGGCTACACCTTC.

The chain carries TRBV19 and TRBJ2-1, with D possibly being TRBD1 (8 bases). Germline V CDR1 and CDR2: LNHDA, SQIVND (reference sequence). CDR3 size: 18 residues. V lost 6 bases and J 4 bases, leaving 25 bases between the germline ends. The CDR3 protein is CASRRQGKAGRFYNEQFF. The CDR3 DNA reads as TGTGCCAGTAGACGACAGGGGAAAGCGGGAAGATTTTACAATGAGCAGTTCTTC.

The chain links TRBV7-2 to TRBJ1-2; possibly TRBD1 for D (6 bases). Trimming cost V 3 bases and J 7 bases, with 15 bases left between them. CDR1 and CDR2 (germline): SGHTA, FQGNSA. This CDR3 has 14 residues. The CDR3, as DNA: TGTGCCAGCAGCTTTGGTTCCATACAGGGTGGCTACACCTTC. It is translated as CASSFGSIQGGYTF. Filled out from reference TRBV7-2 and TRBJ1-2, the complete variable domain reads GAGVSQSPSNKVTEKGKDVELRCDPISGHTALYWYRQSLGQGLEFLIYFQGNSAPDKSGLPSDRFSAERTGGSVSTLTIQRTQQEDSAVYLCASSFGSIQGGYTFGSGTRLTVV.